Following are 3 T cell receptor beta chains from one sample sequenced in a study of T cell responses to AZD1222 COVID-19 vaccine (dated by TCRdb to the early 2020s). Receptor libraries were prepared by the immunoSEQ multiplex PCR assay. TCRdb mirrors the immuneACCESS table, restricted to in-frame sequences. Some clones are absent from its copies; in checked studies, under half trace to an unresolved V gene, and the reason for the others is unknown. Counted in this sample were roughly 180,000 clones; roughly nine tenths of them appeared once. Roughly 6.9% of the sample rests with the top ten. Taken with the paper, the label for time point translates to: baseline before first vaccination. Sequenced here: peripheral blood, sampled on day 0 of AZD1222 vaccination. These receptors were taken from an adult in good health.

This chain links TRBV19 with TRBJ2-2; 13 bases fit TRBD2. The CDR3 length is 15 residues. From germline, CDR1 is LNHDA and CDR2 SQIVND (reference sequence). After removal of 9 bases from V and 6 bases from J, the junction contained 7 bases not matched to a gene. The CDR3 nucleotides are TGTGCCAGCGGTACTAGCGGGGGGGTGGCCGGGGAGCTGTTTTTT. This sequence encodes CASGTSGGVAGELFF.

The rearrangement joins TRBV7-3 to TRBJ2-3, with TRBD2 matching 10 bases. Germline CDR1 reads SGHTA; CDR2 reads FQGTGA. The J segment lost 2 bases and the V segment lost 6 bases, leaving 5 bases of the junction unmatched. This CDR3 contains 15 residues. CDR3 residues: CASSWTSGHTDTQYF. CDR3 sequence (DNA): TGTGCCAGCAGTTGGACTAGCGGACACACAGATACGCAGTATTTT. The full variable domain, in which reference TRBV7-3 and TRBJ2-3 provide the parts outside the CDR3, is GAGVSQTPSNKVTEKGKYVELRCDPISGHTALYWYRQSLGQGPEFLIYFQGTGAADDSGLPNDRFFAVRPEGSVSTLKIQRTERGDSAVYLCASSWTSGHTDTQYFGPGTRLTVL.

This rearrangement joins TRBV3-1 (or the pseudogene TRBV3-2) to TRBJ1-1; weak D call: TRBD1 (6 bases). The V gene's germline CDR1 is LGHDT and CDR2 YNNKEL (reference sequence). Trimming left V 4 bases short and J 5 bases short, with 14 bases between. The length of the CDR3 is 14 residues. As DNA, the CDR3 is TGTGCCAGCAGCCGACAGGCCGGAGGAACTGAAGCTTTCTTT. Amino acids: CASSRQAGGTEAFF.